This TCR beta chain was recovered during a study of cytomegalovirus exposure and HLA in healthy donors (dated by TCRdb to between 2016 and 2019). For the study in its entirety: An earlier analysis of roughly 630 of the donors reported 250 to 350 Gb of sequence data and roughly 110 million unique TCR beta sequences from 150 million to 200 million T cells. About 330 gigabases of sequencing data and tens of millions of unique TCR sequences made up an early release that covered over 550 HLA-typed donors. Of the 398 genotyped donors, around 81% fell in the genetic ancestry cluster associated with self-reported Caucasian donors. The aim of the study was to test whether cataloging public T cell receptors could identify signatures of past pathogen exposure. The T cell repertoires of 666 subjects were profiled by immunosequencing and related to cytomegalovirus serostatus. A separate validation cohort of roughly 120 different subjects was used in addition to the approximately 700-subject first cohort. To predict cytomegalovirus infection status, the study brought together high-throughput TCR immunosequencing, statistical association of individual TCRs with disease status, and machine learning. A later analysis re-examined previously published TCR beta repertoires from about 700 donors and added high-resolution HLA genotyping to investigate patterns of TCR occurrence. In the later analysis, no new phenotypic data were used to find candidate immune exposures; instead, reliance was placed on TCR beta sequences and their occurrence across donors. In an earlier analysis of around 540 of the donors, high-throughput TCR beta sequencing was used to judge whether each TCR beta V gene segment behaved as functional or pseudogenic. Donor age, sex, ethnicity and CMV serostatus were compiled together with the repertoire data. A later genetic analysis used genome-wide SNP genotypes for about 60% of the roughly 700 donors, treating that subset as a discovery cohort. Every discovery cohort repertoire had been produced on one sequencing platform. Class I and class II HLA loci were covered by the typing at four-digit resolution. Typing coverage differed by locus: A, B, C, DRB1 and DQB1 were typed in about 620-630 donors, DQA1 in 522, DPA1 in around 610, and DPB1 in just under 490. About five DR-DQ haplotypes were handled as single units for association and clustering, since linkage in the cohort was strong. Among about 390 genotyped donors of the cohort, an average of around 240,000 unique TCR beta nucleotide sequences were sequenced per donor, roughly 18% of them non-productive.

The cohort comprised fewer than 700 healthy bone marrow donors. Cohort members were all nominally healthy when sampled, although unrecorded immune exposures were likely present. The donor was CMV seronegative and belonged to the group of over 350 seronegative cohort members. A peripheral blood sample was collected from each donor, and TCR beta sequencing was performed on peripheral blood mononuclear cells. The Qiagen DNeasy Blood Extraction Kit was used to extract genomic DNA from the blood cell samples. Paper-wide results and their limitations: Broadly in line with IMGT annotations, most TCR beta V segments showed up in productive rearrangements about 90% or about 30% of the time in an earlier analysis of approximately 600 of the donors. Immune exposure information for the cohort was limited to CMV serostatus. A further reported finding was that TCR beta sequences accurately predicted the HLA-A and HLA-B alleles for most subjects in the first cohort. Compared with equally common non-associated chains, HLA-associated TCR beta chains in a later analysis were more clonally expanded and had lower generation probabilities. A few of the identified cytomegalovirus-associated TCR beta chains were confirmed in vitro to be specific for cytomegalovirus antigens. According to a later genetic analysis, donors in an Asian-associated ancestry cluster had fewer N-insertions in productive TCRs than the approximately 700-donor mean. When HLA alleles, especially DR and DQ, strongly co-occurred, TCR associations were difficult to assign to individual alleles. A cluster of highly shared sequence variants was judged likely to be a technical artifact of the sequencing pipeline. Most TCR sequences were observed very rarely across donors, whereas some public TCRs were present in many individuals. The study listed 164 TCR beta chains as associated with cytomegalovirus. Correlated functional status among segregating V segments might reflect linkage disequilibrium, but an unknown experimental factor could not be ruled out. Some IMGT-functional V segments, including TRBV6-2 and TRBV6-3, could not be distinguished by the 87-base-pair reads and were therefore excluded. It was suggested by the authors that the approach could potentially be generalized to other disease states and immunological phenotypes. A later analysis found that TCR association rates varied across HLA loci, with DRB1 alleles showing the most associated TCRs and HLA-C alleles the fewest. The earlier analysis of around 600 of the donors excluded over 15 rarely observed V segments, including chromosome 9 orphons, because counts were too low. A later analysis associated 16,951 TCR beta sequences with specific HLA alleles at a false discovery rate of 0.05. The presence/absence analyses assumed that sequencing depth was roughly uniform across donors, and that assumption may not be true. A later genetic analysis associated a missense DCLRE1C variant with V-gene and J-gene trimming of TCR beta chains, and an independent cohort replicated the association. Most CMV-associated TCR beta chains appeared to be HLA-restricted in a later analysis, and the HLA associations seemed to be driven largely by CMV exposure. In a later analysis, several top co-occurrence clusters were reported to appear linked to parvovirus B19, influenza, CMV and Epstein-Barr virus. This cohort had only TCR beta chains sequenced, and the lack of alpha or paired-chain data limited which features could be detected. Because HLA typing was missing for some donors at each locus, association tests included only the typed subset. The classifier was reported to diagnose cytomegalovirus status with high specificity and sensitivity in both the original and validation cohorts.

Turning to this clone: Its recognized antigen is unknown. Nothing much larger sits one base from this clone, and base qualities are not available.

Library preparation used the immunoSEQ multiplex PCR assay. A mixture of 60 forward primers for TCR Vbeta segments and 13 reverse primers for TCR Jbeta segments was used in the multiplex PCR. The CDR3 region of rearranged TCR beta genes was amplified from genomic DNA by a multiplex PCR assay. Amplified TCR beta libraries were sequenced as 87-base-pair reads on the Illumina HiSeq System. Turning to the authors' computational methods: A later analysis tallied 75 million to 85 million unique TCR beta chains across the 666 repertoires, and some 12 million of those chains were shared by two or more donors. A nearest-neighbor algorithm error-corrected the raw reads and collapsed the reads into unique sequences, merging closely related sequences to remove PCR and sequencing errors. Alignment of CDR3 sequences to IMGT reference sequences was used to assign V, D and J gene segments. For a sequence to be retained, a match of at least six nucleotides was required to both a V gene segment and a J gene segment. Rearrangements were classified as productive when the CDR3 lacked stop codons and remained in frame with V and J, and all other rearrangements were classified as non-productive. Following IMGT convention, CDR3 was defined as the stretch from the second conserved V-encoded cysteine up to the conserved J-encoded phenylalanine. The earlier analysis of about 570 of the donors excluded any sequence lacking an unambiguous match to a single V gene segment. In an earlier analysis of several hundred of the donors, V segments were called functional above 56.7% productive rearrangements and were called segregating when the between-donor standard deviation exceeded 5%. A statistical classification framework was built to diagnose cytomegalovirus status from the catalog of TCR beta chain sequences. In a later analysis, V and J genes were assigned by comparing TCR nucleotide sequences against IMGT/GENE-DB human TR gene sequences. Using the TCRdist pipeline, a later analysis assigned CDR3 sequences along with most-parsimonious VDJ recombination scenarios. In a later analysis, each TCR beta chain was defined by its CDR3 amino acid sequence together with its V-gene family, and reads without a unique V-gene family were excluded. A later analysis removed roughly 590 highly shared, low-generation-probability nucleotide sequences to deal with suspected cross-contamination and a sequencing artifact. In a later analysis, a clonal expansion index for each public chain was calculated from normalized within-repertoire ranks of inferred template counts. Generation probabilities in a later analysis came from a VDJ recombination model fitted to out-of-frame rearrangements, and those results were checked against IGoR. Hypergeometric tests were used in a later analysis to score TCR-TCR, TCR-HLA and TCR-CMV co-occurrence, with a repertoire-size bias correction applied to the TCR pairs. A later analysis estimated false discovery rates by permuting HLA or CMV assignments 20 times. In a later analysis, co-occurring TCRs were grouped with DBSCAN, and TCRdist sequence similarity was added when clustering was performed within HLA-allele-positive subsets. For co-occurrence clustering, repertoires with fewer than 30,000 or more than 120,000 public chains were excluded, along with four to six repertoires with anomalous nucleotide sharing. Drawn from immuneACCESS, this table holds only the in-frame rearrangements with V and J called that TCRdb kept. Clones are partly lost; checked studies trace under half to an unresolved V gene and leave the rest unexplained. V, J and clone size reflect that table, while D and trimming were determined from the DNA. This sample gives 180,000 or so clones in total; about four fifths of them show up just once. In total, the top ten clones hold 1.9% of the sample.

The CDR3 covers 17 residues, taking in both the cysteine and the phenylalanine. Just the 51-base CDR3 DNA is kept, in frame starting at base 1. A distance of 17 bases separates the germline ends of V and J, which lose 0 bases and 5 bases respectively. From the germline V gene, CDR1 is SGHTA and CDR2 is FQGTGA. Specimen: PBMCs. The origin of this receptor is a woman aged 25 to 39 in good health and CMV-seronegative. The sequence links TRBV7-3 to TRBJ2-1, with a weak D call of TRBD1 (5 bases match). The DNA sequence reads TGTGCCAGCAGCTTAACGATTGGGGCAGTTCGGAACAATGAGCAGTTCTTC. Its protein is CASSLTIGAVRNNEQFF.